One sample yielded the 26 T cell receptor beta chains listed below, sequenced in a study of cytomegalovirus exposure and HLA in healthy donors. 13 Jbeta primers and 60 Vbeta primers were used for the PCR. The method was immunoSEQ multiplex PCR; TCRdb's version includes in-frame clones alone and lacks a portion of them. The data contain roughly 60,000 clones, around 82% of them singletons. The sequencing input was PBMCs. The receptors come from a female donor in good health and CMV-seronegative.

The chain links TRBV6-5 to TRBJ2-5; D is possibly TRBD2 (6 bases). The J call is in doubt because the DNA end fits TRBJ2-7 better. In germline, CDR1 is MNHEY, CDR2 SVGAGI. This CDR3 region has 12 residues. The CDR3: CASSFGSYEQYF. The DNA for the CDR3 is TGTGCCAGCAGCTTCGGGAGCTACGAGCAGTACTTC.

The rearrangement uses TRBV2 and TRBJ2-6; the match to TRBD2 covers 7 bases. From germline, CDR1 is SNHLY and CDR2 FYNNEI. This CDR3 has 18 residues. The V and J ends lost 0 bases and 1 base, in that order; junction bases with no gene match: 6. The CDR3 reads CASSEATWGGSGANVLTF. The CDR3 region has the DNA TGTGCCAGCAGTGAAGCGACGTGGGGGGGTTCTGGGGCCAACGTCCTGACTTTC.

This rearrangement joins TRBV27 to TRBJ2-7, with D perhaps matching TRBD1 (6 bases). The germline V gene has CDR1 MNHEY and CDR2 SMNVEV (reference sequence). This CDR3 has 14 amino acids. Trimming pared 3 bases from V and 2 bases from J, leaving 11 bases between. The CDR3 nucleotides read TGTGCCAGCAGTTTTAAGACAGGAACCTACGAGCAGTACTTC. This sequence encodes CASSFKTGTYEQYF.

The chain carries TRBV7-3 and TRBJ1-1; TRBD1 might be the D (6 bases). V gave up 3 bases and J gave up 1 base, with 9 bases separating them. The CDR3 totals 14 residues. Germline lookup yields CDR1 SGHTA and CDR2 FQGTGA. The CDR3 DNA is TGTGCCAGCAGCTTGGGACACCAGAACACTGAAGCTTTCTTT. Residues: CASSLGHQNTEAFF.

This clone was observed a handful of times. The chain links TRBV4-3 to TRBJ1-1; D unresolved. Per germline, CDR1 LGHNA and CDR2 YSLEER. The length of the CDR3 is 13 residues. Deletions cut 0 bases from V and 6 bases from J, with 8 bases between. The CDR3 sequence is CASSQERGAEAFF. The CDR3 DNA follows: TGCGCCAGCAGCCAAGAGCGGGGTGCTGAAGCTTTCTTT.

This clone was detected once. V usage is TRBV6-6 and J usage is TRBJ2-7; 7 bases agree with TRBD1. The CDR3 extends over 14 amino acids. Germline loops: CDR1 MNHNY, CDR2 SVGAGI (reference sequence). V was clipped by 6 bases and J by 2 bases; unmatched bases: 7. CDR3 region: CASRTQGSTYEQYF. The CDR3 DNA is TGTGCCAGCAGGACACAGGGGTCGACCTACGAGCAGTACTTC.

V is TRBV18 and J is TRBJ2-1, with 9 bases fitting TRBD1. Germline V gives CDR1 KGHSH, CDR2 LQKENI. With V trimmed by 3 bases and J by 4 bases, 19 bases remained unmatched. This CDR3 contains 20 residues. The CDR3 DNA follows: TGTGCCAGCTCACCTCGGGGACAGGGAGGCGGAGGGCGGATATACAATGAGCAGTTCTTC. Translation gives CASSPRGQGGGGRIYNEQFF.

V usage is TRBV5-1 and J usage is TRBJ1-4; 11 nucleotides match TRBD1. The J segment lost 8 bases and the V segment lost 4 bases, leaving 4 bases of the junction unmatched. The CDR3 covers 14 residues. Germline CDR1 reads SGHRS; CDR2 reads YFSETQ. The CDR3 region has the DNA TGCGCCAGCAGCCGGGGACAGGGGGAAGAAAAACTGTTTTTT. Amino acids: CASSRGQGEEKLFF.

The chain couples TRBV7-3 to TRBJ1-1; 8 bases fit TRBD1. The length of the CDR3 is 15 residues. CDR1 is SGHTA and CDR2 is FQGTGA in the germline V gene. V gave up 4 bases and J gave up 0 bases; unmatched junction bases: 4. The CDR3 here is CASSSGTGLNTEAFF. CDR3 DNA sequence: TGTGCCAGCAGCTCGGGGACAGGACTGAACACTGAAGCTTTCTTT.

The DNA for the CDR3 is TGTGCCAGCAGCGGACACCTGAACACTGAAGCTTTCTTT. Translated: CASSGHLNTEAFF. The chain combines TRBV11-2 with TRBJ1-1; D possibly corresponds to TRBD1 (5 bases). Germline V lookup: CDR1 SGHAT, CDR2 FQNNGV. The CDR3 spans 13 residues. Trimming cost V 5 bases and J 0 bases, with 7 bases left between them.

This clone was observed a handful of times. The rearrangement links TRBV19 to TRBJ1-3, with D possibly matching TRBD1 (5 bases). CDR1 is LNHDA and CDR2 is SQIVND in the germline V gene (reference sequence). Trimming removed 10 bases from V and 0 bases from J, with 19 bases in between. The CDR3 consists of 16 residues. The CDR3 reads CATRGQHLSSGNTIYF. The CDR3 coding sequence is TGTGCCACAAGGGGTCAACACCTAAGCTCTGGAAACACCATATATTTT. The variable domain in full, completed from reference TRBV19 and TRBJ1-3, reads DGGITQSPKYLFRKEGQNVTLSCEQNLNHDAMYWYRQDPGQGLRLIYYSQIVNDFQKGDIAEGYSVSREKKESFPLTVTSAQKNPTAFYLCATRGQHLSSGNTIYFGEGSWLTVV.

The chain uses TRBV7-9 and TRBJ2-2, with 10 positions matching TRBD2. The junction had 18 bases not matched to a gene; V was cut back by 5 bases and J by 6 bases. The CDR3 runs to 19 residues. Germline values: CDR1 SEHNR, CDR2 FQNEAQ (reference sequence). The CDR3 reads CASSPPVSSSGGPAGELFF. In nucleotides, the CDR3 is TGTGCCAGCAGCCCCCCGGTTTCAAGTAGCGGGGGGCCGGCCGGGGAGCTGTTTTTT.

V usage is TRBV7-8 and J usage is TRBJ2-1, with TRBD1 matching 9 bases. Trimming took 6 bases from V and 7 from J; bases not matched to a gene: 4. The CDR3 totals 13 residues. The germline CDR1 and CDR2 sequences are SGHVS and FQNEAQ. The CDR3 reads CASRSTGGNEQFF. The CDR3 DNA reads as TGTGCCAGCAGGTCGACAGGGGGAAATGAGCAGTTCTTC.

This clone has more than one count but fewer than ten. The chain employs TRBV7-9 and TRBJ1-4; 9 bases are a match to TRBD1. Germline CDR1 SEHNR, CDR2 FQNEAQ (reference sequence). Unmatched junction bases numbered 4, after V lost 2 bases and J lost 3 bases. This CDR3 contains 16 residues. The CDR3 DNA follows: TGTGCCAGCAGCTTACGACAGGGGGTCTCTAATGAAAAACTGTTTTTT. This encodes CASSLRQGVSNEKLFF.

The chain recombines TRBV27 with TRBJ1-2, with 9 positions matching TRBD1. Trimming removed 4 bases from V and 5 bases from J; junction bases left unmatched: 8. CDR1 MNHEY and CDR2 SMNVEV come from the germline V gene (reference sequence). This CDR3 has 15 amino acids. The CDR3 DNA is TGTGCCAGCAGTTCCCCCGACAGGGGGGAATATGGCTACACCTTC. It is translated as CASSSPDRGEYGYTF.

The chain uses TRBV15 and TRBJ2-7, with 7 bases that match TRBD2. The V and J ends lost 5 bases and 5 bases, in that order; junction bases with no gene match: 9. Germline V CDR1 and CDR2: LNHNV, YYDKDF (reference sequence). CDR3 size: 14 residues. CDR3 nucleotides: TGTGCCACCAGCTTAGGACTAGGGAGGCACGAGCAGTACTTC. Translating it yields CATSLGLGRHEQYF.

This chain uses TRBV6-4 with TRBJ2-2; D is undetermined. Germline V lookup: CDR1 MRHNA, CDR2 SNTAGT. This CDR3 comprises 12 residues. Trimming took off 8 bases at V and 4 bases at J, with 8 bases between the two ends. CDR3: CASYGLTGELFF. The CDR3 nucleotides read TGTGCCAGCTATGGGCTCACCGGGGAGCTGTTTTTT.

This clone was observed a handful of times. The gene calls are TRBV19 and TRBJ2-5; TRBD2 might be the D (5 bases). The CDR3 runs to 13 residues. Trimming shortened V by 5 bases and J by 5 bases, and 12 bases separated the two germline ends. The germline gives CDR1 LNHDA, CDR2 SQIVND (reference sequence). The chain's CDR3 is CASSDSPGETQYF. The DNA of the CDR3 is TGTGCCAGTAGTGACTCCCCGGGGGAGACCCAGTACTTC.

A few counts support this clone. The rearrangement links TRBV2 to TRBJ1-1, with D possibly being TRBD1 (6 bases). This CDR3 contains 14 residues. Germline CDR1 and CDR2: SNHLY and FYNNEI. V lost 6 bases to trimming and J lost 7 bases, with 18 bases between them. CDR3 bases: TGTGCCAGCAGGACGGACAGCCACTGGGTTGAAGCTTTCTTT. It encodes CASRTDSHWVEAFF.

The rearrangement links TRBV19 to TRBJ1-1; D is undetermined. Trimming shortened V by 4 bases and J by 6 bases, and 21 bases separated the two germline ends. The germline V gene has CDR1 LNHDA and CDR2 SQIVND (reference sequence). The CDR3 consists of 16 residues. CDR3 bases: TGTGCCAGTAGTAGCGCCCTTCAACGGGGAAACTCTGAAGCTTTCTTT. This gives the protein CASSSALQRGNSEAFF. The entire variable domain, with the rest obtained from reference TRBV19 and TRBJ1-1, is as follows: DGGITQSPKYLFRKEGQNVTLSCEQNLNHDAMYWYRQDPGQGLRLIYYSQIVNDFQKGDIAEGYSVSREKKESFPLTVTSAQKNPTAFYLCASSSALQRGNSEAFFGQGTRLTVV.

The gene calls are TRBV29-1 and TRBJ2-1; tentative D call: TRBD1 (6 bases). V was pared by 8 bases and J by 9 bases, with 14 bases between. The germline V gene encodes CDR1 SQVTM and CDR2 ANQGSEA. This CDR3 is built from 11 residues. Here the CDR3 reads CSPTRGCEQFF. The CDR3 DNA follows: TGCAGCCCCACGAGGGGGTGTGAGCAGTTCTTC.

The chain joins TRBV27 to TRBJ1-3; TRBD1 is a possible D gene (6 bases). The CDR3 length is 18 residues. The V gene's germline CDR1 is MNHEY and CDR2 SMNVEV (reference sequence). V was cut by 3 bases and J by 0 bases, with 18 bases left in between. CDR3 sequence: CASSFSPPWDTSGNTIYF. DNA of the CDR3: TGTGCCAGCAGTTTCTCACCCCCGTGGGACACCTCTGGAAACACCATATATTTT.

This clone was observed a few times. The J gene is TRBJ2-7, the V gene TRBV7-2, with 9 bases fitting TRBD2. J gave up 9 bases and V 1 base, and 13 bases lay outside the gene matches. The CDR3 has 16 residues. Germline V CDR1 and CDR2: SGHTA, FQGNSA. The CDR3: CASSLVGGTSRGVQYF. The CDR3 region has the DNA TGTGCCAGCAGCTTAGTAGGTGGGACTAGCCGGGGTGTGCAGTACTTC.

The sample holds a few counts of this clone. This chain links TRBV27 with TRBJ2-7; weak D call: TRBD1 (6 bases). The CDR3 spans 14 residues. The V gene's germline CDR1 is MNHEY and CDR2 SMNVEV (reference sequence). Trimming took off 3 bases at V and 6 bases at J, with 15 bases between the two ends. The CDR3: CASSFQGTLGEQYF. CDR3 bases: TGTGCCAGCAGTTTCCAAGGGACATTGGGCGAGCAGTACTTC.

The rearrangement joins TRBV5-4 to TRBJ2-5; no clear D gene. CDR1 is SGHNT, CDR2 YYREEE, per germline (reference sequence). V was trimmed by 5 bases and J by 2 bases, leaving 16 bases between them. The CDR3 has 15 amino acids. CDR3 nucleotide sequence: TGTGCCAGCAGTCAAACAATCCGGGTTCAAGAGACCCAGTACTTC. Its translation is CASSQTIRVQETQYF.

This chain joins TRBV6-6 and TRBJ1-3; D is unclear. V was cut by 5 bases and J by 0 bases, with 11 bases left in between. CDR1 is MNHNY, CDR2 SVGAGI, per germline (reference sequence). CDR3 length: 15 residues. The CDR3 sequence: CASSLWSLSGNTIYF. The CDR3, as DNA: TGTGCCAGCAGTCTGTGGTCACTCTCTGGAAACACCATATATTTT.